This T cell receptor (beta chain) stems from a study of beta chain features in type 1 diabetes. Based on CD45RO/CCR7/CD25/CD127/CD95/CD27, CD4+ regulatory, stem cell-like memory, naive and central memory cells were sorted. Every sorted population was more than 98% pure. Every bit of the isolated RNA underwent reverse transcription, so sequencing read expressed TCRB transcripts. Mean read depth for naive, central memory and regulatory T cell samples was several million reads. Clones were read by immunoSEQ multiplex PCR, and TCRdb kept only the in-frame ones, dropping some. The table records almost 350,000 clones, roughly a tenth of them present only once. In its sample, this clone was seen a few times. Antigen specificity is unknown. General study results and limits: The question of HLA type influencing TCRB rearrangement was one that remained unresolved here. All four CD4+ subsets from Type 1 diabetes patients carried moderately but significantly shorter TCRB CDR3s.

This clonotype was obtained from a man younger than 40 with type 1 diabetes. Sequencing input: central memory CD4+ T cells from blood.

In DNA form, the CDR3 reads TGCGCCAGCAGTCGTCGCACTAGCACAGATACGCAGTATTTT. This sequence encodes CASSRRTSTDTQYF. V usage is TRBV10-2 and J usage is TRBJ2-3, with no clear D. V gave up 5 bases and J gave up 0 bases, with 9 bases separating them. Germline CDR1 and CDR2: WSHSY and SAAADI. The CDR3 is 14 amino acids.